Listed here are 17 T cell receptor beta chains from one sample, sequenced in a study of long-term antiretroviral therapy in people with HIV. An immunoSEQ assay, version v3.0, was performed at survey level. The table came from immunoSEQ multiplex PCR; TCRdb's copy has only in-frame clones and leaves some out. The table shows about 25,000 clones, with approximately 79% occurring only once. Source: unsorted PBMCs, taken 2.1 years after starting antiretroviral therapy. The receptors derive from a man aged 25-45 years with HIV.

The gene calls are TRBV13 and TRBJ2-7; 9 bases agree with TRBD2. The CDR3 sequence is 14 residues long. The J segment lost 2 bases and the V segment lost 3 bases, leaving 2 bases of the junction unmatched. The germline V gene encodes CDR1 PRHDT and CDR2 FYEKMQ (reference sequence). CDR3 bases: TGTGCCAGCAGCTTTAGCGGGAGCCCCTACGAGCAGTACTTC. It translates to CASSFSGSPYEQYF.

Of note for this clone: Other DNA sequences in the sample encode the same CDR3. V is TRBV13 and J is TRBJ1-4; D gene ambiguous. CDR1 is PRHDT and CDR2 is FYEKMQ in the germline V gene (reference sequence). Trimming cost V 3 bases and J 3 bases, with 8 bases left between them. The CDR3 runs 14 residues. Written as DNA, the CDR3 is TGTGCCAGCAGCTTGCGAGAACCTAATGAAAAACTGTTTTTT. Its translation: CASSLREPNEKLFF.

V is TRBV5-5 and J is TRBJ2-5; D is unresolved. Trimming removed 2 bases from V and 5 bases from J, with 19 bases in between. CDR1 is SGHKS, CDR2 YYEKEE, per germline (reference sequence). The length of the CDR3 is 16 residues. The CDR3 coding sequence is TGTGCCAGCAGCTTTGAAAGCAGGCCAAAAGGGGAGACCCAGTACTTC. Translated, it gives CASSFESRPKGETQYF.

A note on this clone: One junction end does not reproduce the germline sequence, and a read error may be involved. Distinct nucleotide sequences in the sample also encode this CDR3. This rearrangement joins TRBV30 to TRBJ2-7; maybe TRBD2 (6 bases). The germline gives CDR1 GTSNPN, CDR2 SVGIG (reference sequence). CDR3 length: 15 amino acids. The CDR3 sequence is CAWSVRGDFSYEQYF. The CDR3 bases are TGTGCCTGGAGTGTACGTGGGGACTTCTCCTACGAGCAGTACTTT.

The chain recombines TRBV6-5 with TRBJ1-2; the D gene is possibly TRBD1 (6 bases). The CDR3 is made up of 13 amino acids. Germline lookup yields CDR1 MNHEY and CDR2 SVGAGI. V gave up 6 bases and J gave up 4 bases, with 12 bases separating them. CDR3 sequence reads: CASRTTGSYGYTF. The CDR3 DNA reads as TGTGCCAGCAGGACCACAGGGAGCTATGGCTACACCTTC.

This sequence joins TRBV29-1 and TRBJ1-5, with a weak D call TRBD1 (6 bases). This CDR3 is built from 16 residues. CDR1 SQVTM and CDR2 ANQGSEA come from the germline V gene. The V and J ends lost 3 bases and 1 base respectively, with 16 bases between them. The CDR3 reads CSVDLDRSRSNQPQHF. The CDR3 DNA sequence: TGCAGCGTTGACCTCGACAGGTCTCGGAGCAATCAGCCCCAGCATTTT.

This chain connects TRBV28 to TRBJ2-4, with D possibly matching TRBD1 (6 bases). Per the germline V gene, CDR1 is MDHEN and CDR2 is SYDVKM. CDR3 length: 15 residues. The V gene lost 6 bases and the J gene lost 4 bases, with 16 bases spanning the gap. CDR3 coding DNA: TGTGCCAGCAGACTCCTACGGGACATAAAAAACATTCAGTACTTC. Translation: CASRLLRDIKNIQYF.

The rearrangement links TRBV5-1 to TRBJ2-6; 9 bases align to TRBD1. This CDR3 is 18 amino acids long. Germline CDR1 SGHRS, CDR2 YFSETQ. J gave up 3 bases and V 2 bases, and 9 bases lay outside the gene matches. The CDR3 reads CASSFGGTGFGGANVLTF. CDR3 bases: TGCGCCAGCAGCTTTGGGGGGACAGGGTTCGGTGGGGCCAACGTCCTGACTTTC. The whole variable domain, filled in from reference TRBV5-1 and TRBJ2-6, reads KAGVTQTPRYLIKTRGQQVTLSCSPISGHRSVSWYQQTPGQGLQFLFEYFSETQRNKGNFPGRFSGRQFSNSRSEMNVSTLELGDSALYLCASSFGGTGFGGANVLTFGAGSRLTVL.

The chain uses TRBV27 and TRBJ2-5; D is unresolved. The V end lost 2 bases, the J end lost 1 base, and 11 bases lay between the germline ends. This CDR3 has 15 residues. The germline V gene encodes CDR1 MNHEY and CDR2 SMNVEV (reference sequence). CDR3 residues: CASSLTRTGQETQYF. The CDR3 coding sequence is TGTGCCAGCAGTTTAACCCGTACGGGCCAAGAGACCCAGTACTTC.

This chain uses TRBV6-4 with TRBJ1-1; the D gene is possibly TRBD1 (5 bases). Germline V gene data show CDR1 as MRHNA and CDR2 as SNTAGT. The CDR3 sequence is 14 residues long. The germline V and J ends were trimmed by 4 bases and 5 bases, with 14 bases remaining between them. CDR3: CASSAGRGGTEAFF. The CDR3 nucleotides read TGTGCCAGCAGTGCGGGACGCGGTGGAACTGAAGCTTTCTTT.

CDR3 loop: CASNAINQPQHF. The CDR3 DNA is TGTGCCAGCAACGCCATCAATCAGCCCCAGCATTTT. The chain carries TRBV2 and TRBJ1-5; D is ambiguous. V lost 7 bases and J 3 bases, leaving 7 bases between the germline ends. Per germline, CDR1 SNHLY and CDR2 FYNNEI. The CDR3 length is 12 residues.

The rearrangement joins TRBV4-3 to TRBJ2-7; D remains unclear. Germline lookup yields CDR1 LGHNA and CDR2 YSLEER. The V end was cut by 0 bases, the J end by 1 base, with 10 bases between. The CDR3 is 15 residues long. CDR3 coding DNA: TGCGCCAGCAGCCAAGATAGTATGGGATCCTACGAGCAGTACTTC. Its protein product is CASSQDSMGSYEQYF.

The J gene is TRBJ2-2, the V gene TRBV11-2; no clear D. Germline V gene lookup returns CDR1 SGHAT and CDR2 FQNNGV. This CDR3 spans 13 amino acids. The V end lost 2 bases, the J end lost 7 bases, and 8 bases lay between the germline ends. In DNA, the CDR3 is TGTGCCAGCAGCTTAAAAGTACGCGGGGAGCTGTTTTTT. Amino acid sequence: CASSLKVRGELFF.

This chain uses TRBV5-4 with TRBJ1-5; no reliable D call. This CDR3 is built from 14 residues. Germline V gives CDR1 SGHNT, CDR2 YYREEE (reference sequence). V was trimmed by 1 base and J by 3 bases, leaving 8 bases between them. The CDR3 bases are TGTGCCAGCAGCTTGTATGGGTCCAATCAGCCCCAGCATTTT. Amino acid sequence: CASSLYGSNQPQHF.

The chain uses TRBV6-6 and TRBJ2-1; 10 positions match TRBD2. The CDR3 runs to 16 residues. CDR1 MNHNY and CDR2 SVGAGI come from the germline V gene (reference sequence). V was pared by 0 bases and J by 6 bases, with 5 bases of the junction left unmatched. Here the CDR3 reads CASSYSSAGGLNEQFF. Here the CDR3 DNA reads TGTGCCAGCAGTTACTCATCAGCGGGGGGGCTCAATGAGCAGTTCTTC.

This chain uses TRBV5-4 with TRBJ2-7; D gene uncertain. The V and J ends lost 0 bases and 3 bases respectively, with 4 bases between them. CDR3 size: 12 residues. Germline V gene lookup returns CDR1 SGHNT and CDR2 YYREEE (reference sequence). The CDR3 nucleotides are TGTGCCAGCAGCTTGGATGGCTACGAGCAGTACTTC. It codes for CASSLDGYEQYF.

V gene TRBV7-9 combines with J gene TRBJ1-4, with TRBD1 matching over 8 bases. The CDR3 totals 16 residues. CDR1 SEHNR and CDR2 FQNEAQ come from the germline V gene (reference sequence). The ends lost 5 bases at V and 5 bases at J; junction bases unmatched: 10. As DNA, the CDR3 is TGTGCCAGCAGCCTTGGACAGGGTGAGGAAAATGAAAAACTGTTTTTT. Residues: CASSLGQGEENEKLFF.